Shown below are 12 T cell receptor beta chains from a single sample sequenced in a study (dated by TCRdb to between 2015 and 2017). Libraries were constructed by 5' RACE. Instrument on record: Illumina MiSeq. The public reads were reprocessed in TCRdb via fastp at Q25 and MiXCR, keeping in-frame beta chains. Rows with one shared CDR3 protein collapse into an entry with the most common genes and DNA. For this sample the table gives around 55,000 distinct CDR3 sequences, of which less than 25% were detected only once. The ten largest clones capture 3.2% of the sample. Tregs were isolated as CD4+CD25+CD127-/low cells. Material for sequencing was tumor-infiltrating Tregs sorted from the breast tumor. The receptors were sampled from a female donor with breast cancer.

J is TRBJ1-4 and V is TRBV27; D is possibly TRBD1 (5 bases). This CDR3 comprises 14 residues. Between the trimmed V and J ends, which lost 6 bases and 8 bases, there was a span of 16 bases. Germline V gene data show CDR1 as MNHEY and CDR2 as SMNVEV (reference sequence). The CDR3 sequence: CASRRGITQEKLFF. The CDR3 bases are TGTGCCAGCAGACGGGGGATTACCCAGGAAAAACTGTTTTTT. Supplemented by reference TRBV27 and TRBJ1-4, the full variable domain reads EAQVTQNPRYLITVTGKKLTVTCSQNMNHEYMSWYRQDPGLGLRQIYYSMNVEVTDKGDVPEGYKVSRKEKRNFPLILESPSPNQTSLYFCASRRGITQEKLFFGSGTQLSVL.

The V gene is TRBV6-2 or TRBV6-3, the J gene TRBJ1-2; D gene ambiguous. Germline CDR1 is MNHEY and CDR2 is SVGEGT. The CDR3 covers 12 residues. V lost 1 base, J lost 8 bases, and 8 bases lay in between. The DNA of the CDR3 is TGTGCCAGCAGTTACTTATCGGGAGGCTACACCTTC. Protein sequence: CASSYLSGGYTF.

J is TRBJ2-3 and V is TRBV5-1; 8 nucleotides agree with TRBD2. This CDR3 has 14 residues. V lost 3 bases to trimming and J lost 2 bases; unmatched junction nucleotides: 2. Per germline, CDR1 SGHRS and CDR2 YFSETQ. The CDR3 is CASSSGGHTDTQYF. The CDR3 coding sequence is TGCGCCAGCAGCTCGGGGGGGCACACAGATACGCAGTATTTT.

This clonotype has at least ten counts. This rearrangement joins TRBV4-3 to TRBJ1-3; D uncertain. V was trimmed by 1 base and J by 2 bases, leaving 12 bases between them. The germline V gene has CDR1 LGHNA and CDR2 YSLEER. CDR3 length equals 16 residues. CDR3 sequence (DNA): TGCGCCAGCAGCCAAGTAGTAGGGAGGACTGGAAACACCATATATTTT. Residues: CASSQVVGRTGNTIYF.

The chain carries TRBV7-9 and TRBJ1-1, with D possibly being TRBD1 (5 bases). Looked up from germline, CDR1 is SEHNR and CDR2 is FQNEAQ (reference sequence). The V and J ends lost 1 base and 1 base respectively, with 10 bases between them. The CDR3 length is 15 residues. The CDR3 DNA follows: TGTGCCAGCAGCTTAGACGTCGGGGGGAACACTGAAGCTTTCTTT. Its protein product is CASSLDVGGNTEAFF.

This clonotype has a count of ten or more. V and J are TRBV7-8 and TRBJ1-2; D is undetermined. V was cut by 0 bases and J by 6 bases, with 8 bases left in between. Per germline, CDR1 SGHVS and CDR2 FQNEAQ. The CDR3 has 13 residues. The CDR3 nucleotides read TGTGCCAGCAGCTTAGCTGCTAGGGATGGCTACACCTTC. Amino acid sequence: CASSLAARDGYTF.

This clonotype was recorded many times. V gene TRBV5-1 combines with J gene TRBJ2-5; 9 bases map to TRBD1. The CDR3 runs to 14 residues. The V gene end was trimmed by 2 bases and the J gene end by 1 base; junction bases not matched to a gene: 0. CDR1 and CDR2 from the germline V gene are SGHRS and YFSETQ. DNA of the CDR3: TGCGCCAGCAGCTTACAGGGGGCCCAAGAGACCCAGTACTTC. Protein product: CASSLQGAQETQYF.

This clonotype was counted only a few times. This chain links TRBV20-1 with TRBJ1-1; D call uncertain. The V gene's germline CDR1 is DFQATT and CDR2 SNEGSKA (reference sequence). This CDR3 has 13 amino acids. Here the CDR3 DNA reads TGCAGGGCCCCGACGGATATGAACACTGAAGCTTTCTTT. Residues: CRAPTDMNTEAFF.

CDR3 nucleotide sequence: TGTGCCAGCAGGAGGGACCTCTTAGGGGACAATGAGCAGTTCTTC. Translated: CASRRDLLGDNEQFF. V usage is TRBV6-1 and J usage is TRBJ2-1, with D tentatively TRBD1 or TRBD2 (5 bases each). Trimming cost V 6 bases and J 5 bases, with 17 bases left between them. Germline V gives CDR1 MNHNS, CDR2 SASEGT. The CDR3 runs 15 residues.

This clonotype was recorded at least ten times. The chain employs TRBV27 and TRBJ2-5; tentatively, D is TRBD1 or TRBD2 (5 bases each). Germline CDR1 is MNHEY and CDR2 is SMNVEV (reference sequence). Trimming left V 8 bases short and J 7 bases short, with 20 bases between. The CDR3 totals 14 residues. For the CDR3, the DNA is TGTGCCAGCTCATGGTTGGGAGCCACAGGGACCCAGTACTTC. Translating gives CASSWLGATGTQYF.

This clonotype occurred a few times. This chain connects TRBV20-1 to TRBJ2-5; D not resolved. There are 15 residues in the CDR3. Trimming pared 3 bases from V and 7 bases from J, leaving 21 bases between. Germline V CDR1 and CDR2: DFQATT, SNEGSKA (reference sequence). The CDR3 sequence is CSASELSLGLGTQYF. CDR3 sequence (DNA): TGCAGTGCTAGCGAGCTGAGTTTGGGTTTGGGGACCCAGTACTTC.

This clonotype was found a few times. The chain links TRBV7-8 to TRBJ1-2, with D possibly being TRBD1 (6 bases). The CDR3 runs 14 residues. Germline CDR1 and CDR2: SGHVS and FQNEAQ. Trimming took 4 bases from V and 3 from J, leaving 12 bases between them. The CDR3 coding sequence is TGTGCCAGCAGCTGGGACACGGACCACTATGGCTACACCTTC. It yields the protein CASSWDTDHYGYTF.